This T cell receptor (beta chain) was identified in a study of T cells in Graves' hyperthyroidism and ophthalmopathy. This clonotype was observed a few times. A patient was excluded if there was uncontrolled infection, other autoimmune disease, pregnancy or lactation. Researchers amplified the TCR beta CDR3 regions from RNA transcripts. TCR CDR3 regions were first amplified by RT-PCR with HTBI primers. Each CDR3 protein is one row after TCRdb ran MiXCR on the multiplex PCR reads. The sample holds about 500,000 distinct CDR3 sequences; 17% are singletons and the top ten take roughly a sixth. This CDR3 spans 14 amino acids. Trimming stripped 7 bases from V and 3 bases from J, with 13 bases between.

This clonotype was sampled from a young woman with Graves' ophthalmopathy. V and J are TRBV12-3 or TRBV12-4 and TRBJ1-5; possible D gene TRBD1, 6 bases. The specimen sequenced was blood. The CDR3 DNA reads as TGTGCCAGCACTTCCCGGGGGGCCAATCAGCCCCAGCATTTT. Its translation is CASTSRGANQPQHF.